Presented here are 16 T cell receptor beta chains from one specimen sequenced in a study of beta chain features in type 1 diabetes. Broader study findings: Type 1 diabetes patients had moderately but significantly shorter TCRB CDR3s in all four CD4+ subsets.

These receptors' targets are unknown. Expressed TCRB transcripts were sequenced because the isolated RNA had all been reverse transcribed beforehand. Profiled with immunoSEQ multiplex PCR; TCRdb holds only in-frame clones, not every one. The repertoire holds about 660,000 clones, with around 15% as singletons. What was sequenced was naive CD4+ T cells from blood. The source is a man aged 18 to 30 with type 1 diabetes.

In its sample, this clone was seen a few times. The chain has TRBV28 and TRBJ2-7, with 8 bases aligning to TRBD1. The CDR3 is 14 residues long. V lost 5 bases to trimming and J lost 4 bases; unmatched junction nucleotides: 7. In germline, CDR1 is MDHEN, CDR2 SYDVKM. The CDR3 is CASSTGTGAYEQYF. In nucleotides, the CDR3 is TGTGCCAGCAGTACCGGGACAGGAGCATACGAGCAGTACTTC. The whole variable domain, remainder taken from reference TRBV28 and TRBJ2-7, is DVKVTQSSRYLVKRTGEKVFLECVQDMDHENMFWYRQDPGLGLRLIYFSYDVKMKEKGDIPEGYSVSREKKERFSLILESASTNQTSMYLCASSTGTGAYEQYFGPGTRLTVT.

The rearrangement uses TRBV30 and TRBJ2-7; 9 bases are shared with TRBD1. CDR1 GTSNPN and CDR2 SVGIG come from the germline V gene (reference sequence). The CDR3 totals 15 residues. Losses at the gene ends were 5 bases for V and 4 bases for J; bases not matched to a gene: 12. For the CDR3, the DNA is TGTGCCTGGGCAGGCAACAGGGGGCCAGGTTACGAGCAGTACTTC. Protein sequence: CAWAGNRGPGYEQYF.

The genes are TRBV9 and TRBJ1-2, with TRBD1 as a possible D gene (5 bases). Germline V gene lookup returns CDR1 SGDLS and CDR2 YYNGEE. V was trimmed by 2 bases and J by 6 bases, leaving 14 bases between them. The CDR3 runs to 14 residues. In DNA form, the CDR3 reads TGTGCCAGCAGCGTGTACAGGACCGGGGATGGCTACACCTTC. Translating it yields CASSVYRTGDGYTF.

Regarding this clone: Distinct nucleotide sequences in the sample also encode this CDR3. The rearrangement uses TRBV5-6 and TRBJ2-1, with D hard to call. Per germline, CDR1 SGHDT and CDR2 YYEEEE. Trimming took off 1 base at V and 7 bases at J, with 3 bases between the two ends. There are 11 residues in the CDR3. CDR3 protein: CASSLTNEQFF. In DNA, the CDR3 is TGTGCCAGCAGCTTGACAAATGAGCAGTTCTTC.

The rearrangement links TRBV11-2 to TRBJ2-1; D remains ambiguous. The CDR3 is made up of 16 amino acids. V was clipped by 6 bases and J by 0 bases, with 15 bases between them. Looked up from germline, CDR1 is SGHAT and CDR2 is FQNNGV. Here the CDR3 reads CASSPLDSTSYNEQFF. The DNA of the CDR3 is TGTGCCAGCAGTCCCCTCGACTCTACCTCCTACAATGAGCAGTTCTTC.

The V call is TRBV6-1, the J call TRBJ2-2, with a weak D call TRBD1 (6 bases). The CDR3 extends over 14 amino acids. V lost 6 bases and J lost 5, with 13 bases in between. Germline-derived CDR1 and CDR2 are MNHNS and SASEGT. The CDR3 spells CASRGHPGTGELFF. CDR3 coding DNA: TGTGCCAGCAGGGGACACCCGGGGACCGGGGAGCTGTTTTTT.

This clone was seen a handful of times. V usage is TRBV5-6 and J usage is TRBJ2-7, with D maybe TRBD2 (6 bases). The germline V and J ends were trimmed by 2 bases and 4 bases, with 13 bases remaining between them. CDR1 is SGHDT and CDR2 is YYEEEE in the germline V gene. There are 14 residues in the CDR3. The CDR3 DNA sequence: TGTGCCAGCAGCTTCGTCGGGGGTCAGTACGAGCAGTACTTC. It specifies CASSFVGGQYEQYF.

This chain connects TRBV2 to TRBJ1-4; D unclear. CDR3 size: 13 residues. CDR1 and CDR2 from the germline V gene are SNHLY and FYNNEI. The ends were cut back, 11 bases at V and 4 bases at J, with 14 bases in the middle. The CDR3 here is CAFSRNHNEKLFF. The DNA for the CDR3 is TGTGCCTTCTCCCGTAACCATAATGAAAAACTGTTTTTT. The complete variable domain, with remaining parts taken from reference TRBV2 and TRBJ1-4, reads EPEVTQTPSHQVTQMGQEVILRCVPISNHLYFYWYRQILGQKVEFLVSFYNNEISEKSEIFDDQFSVERPDGSNFTLKIRSTKLEDSAMYFCAFSRNHNEKLFFGSGTQLSVL.

This rearrangement joins TRBV30 to TRBJ1-1; D not resolved. V was clipped by 0 bases and J by 0 bases, with 14 bases between them. From germline, CDR1 is GTSNPN and CDR2 SVGIG (reference sequence). CDR3 size: 16 residues. The CDR3 reads CAWSVPYSYLNTEAFF. Written as DNA, the CDR3 is TGTGCCTGGAGTGTACCTTACAGTTACTTGAACACTGAAGCTTTCTTT.

The chain recombines TRBV5-1 with TRBJ2-5; possibly TRBD1 or TRBD2 for D (5 bases each). The CDR3 is 14 amino acids. CDR1 and CDR2 (germline): SGHRS, YFSETQ. Deletions cut 3 bases from V and 3 bases from J, with 12 bases between. The CDR3 DNA is TGCGCCAGCAGCTCGGACGGGACCGAAGAGACCCAGTACTTC. It encodes CASSSDGTEETQYF. The full variable domain, its missing parts supplied by reference TRBV5-1 and TRBJ2-5, is KAGVTQTPRYLIKTRGQQVTLSCSPISGHRSVSWYQQTPGQGLQFLFEYFSETQRNKGNFPGRFSGRQFSNSRSEMNVSTLELGDSALYLCASSSDGTEETQYFGPGTRLLVL.

The J gene is TRBJ1-1, the V gene TRBV29-1; a possible D gene is TRBD1 (5 bases). CDR3 length: 17 amino acids. CDR1 is SQVTM, CDR2 ANQGSEA, per germline. Trimming left V 4 bases short and J 0 bases short, with 21 bases between. CDR3 sequence: CSVAKSEGEGMNTEAFF. DNA for the CDR3: TGCAGCGTTGCAAAAAGTGAAGGAGAGGGGATGAACACTGAAGCTTTCTTT.

The genes are TRBV2 and TRBJ2-1, with D perhaps matching TRBD1 (5 bases). CDR1 is SNHLY, CDR2 FYNNEI, per germline. V was shortened by 6 bases and J by 6 bases, with 12 bases between the two germline ends. The CDR3 totals 13 residues. In DNA form, the CDR3 reads TGTGCCAGCAGCGCCCAGGGTATCAATGAGCAGTTCTTC. Its protein product is CASSAQGINEQFF.

Only a few counts were recorded for this clone. This rearrangement joins TRBV15 to TRBJ2-7; D is ambiguous. This CDR3 is built from 13 residues. Germline lookup yields CDR1 LNHNV and CDR2 YYDKDF (reference sequence). With 1 base removed from V and 2 bases from J, the gap between germline ends came to 6 bases. CDR3 protein: CATSRVGTYEQYF. As DNA, the CDR3 is TGTGCCACCAGCAGAGTGGGGACCTACGAGCAGTACTTC.

The chain uses TRBV6-5 and TRBJ2-4; 7 bases fit TRBD2. This CDR3 has 14 residues. Germline V gene lookup returns CDR1 MNHEY and CDR2 SVGAGI. V lost 7 bases, J lost 1 base, and 4 bases stayed unmatched. CDR3 region: CASNQGGAKNIQYF. DNA for the CDR3: TGTGCCAGCAACCAGGGAGGGGCCAAAAACATTCAGTACTTC.

Concerning this clone: At one of its ends the junction is not consistent with the germline gene, which may arise from a read error. The chain carries TRBV7-7 and TRBJ2-3, with 7 bases identical to TRBD2. Germline V gives CDR1 SSHAT, CDR2 FNYEAQ (reference sequence). The CDR3 extends over 17 amino acids. The CDR3 DNA is TGTGCTAGCAGCTTCGGGTCGCGGGGGTCGATCACAGATACGCAGTATTTT. Amino acid sequence: CASSFGSRGSITDTQYF.

V gene TRBV7-2 combines with J gene TRBJ2-3; D tentatively reads TRBD1 or TRBD2 (6 bases each). CDR1 and CDR2 from the germline V gene are SGHTA and FQGNSA. This CDR3 region has 14 residues. Trimming pared 5 bases from V and 6 bases from J, leaving 15 bases between. The CDR3, as DNA: TGTGCCAGCAGCCGACAAGGGGGGAGGGATACGCAGTATTTT. Its protein is CASSRQGGRDTQYF.